These 6 T cell receptor beta chains came from one sample sequenced in a study of blood T cell repertoires in COVID-19 (dated by TCRdb to the early 2020s). The library relied on the immunoSEQ multiplex PCR assay. TCRdb carries this immuneACCESS record with in-frame sequences only. Its versions omit some clonotypes, under half of them owing to an unresolved V gene in the studies checked, with the rest unexplained. This sample has more than 300,000 clones in its table, and 85% to 90% of those were observed once. Of the sample, less than 1.5% falls within the top ten clones. What was sequenced was PBMCs or T cells enriched from blood (not recorded which). These receptors all come from a woman under 30 who had recovered from COVID-19.

The V call is TRBV29-1, the J call TRBJ2-1, with 11 bases aligning to TRBD2. Germline lookup yields CDR1 SQVTM and CDR2 ANQGSEA. The CDR3 spans 13 residues. The CDR3 loop reads CRASGGLINEQFF. In DNA form, the CDR3 reads TGCAGGGCTAGCGGGGGGCTTATCAATGAGCAGTTCTTC.

The chain links TRBV2 to TRBJ2-1; D might be TRBD2 (6 bases). The CDR3 sequence is 16 residues long. Trimming took 1 base from V and 8 from J, leaving 18 bases between them. Germline V gene lookup returns CDR1 SNHLY and CDR2 FYNNEI. The DNA for the CDR3 is TGTGCCAGCAGTGAAGTAAGGAGGGACTTGGGTTATGAGCAGTTCTTC. Amino acid sequence: CASSEVRRDLGYEQFF.

This chain joins TRBV18 and TRBJ2-7, with 8 bases that match TRBD1. Trimming removed 3 bases from V and 3 bases from J; junction bases left unmatched: 10. The germline V gene encodes CDR1 KGHSH and CDR2 LQKENI. The CDR3 loop spans 16 amino acids. CDR3 nucleotides: TGTGCCAGCTCACCCCGAAGGGCAGGGGGCGGCTACGAGCAGTACTTC. Translated: CASSPRRAGGGYEQYF.

The chain recombines TRBV30 with TRBJ1-4; D might be TRBD1 (6 bases). Germline CDR1 GTSNPN, CDR2 SVGIG (reference sequence). V was trimmed by 3 bases and J by 6 bases, leaving 11 bases between them. The CDR3 is 13 residues long. DNA of the CDR3: TGTGCCTGGAGCGGGGGGCTTGATGAAAAACTGTTTTTT. Residues: CAWSGGLDEKLFF.

J is TRBJ2-7 and V is TRBV19, with D perhaps TRBD2 (6 bases). V was clipped by 5 bases and J by 5 bases, with 10 bases between them. The CDR3 runs 12 residues. Per the germline V gene, CDR1 is LNHDA and CDR2 is SQIVND (reference sequence). The CDR3 sequence is CASSQSSDEQYF. CDR3 in DNA: TGTGCCAGTAGTCAGTCTAGCGACGAGCAGTACTTC. The complete variable domain, with remaining parts taken from reference TRBV19 and TRBJ2-7, reads DGGITQSPKYLFRKEGQNVTLSCEQNLNHDAMYWYRQDPGQGLRLIYYSQIVNDFQKGDIAEGYSVSREKKESFPLTVTSAQKNPTAFYLCASSQSSDEQYFGPGTRLTVT.

V is TRBV6-1 and J is TRBJ2-3; 8 bases map to TRBD2. V was clipped by 5 bases and J by 5 bases; unmatched bases: 6. The germline CDR1 and CDR2 sequences are MNHNS and SASEGT. The CDR3 totals 14 residues. Here the CDR3 reads CASSTKRGRDTQYF. The CDR3 bases are TGTGCCAGCAGTACTAAGCGGGGGCGAGATACGCAGTATTTT.